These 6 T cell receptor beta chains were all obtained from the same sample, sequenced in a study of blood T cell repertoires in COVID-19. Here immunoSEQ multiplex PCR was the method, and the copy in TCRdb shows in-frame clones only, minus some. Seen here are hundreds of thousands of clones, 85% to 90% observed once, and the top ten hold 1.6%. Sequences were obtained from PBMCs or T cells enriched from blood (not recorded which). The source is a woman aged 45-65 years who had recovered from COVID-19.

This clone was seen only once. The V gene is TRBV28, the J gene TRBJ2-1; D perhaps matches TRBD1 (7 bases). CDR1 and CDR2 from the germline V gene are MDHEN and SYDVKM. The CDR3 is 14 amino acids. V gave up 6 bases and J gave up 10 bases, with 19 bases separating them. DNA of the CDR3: TGTGCCAGCAGCCCCCAGGGGGGAGGAAAGGAGCAGTTCTTC. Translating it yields CASSPQGGGKEQFF.

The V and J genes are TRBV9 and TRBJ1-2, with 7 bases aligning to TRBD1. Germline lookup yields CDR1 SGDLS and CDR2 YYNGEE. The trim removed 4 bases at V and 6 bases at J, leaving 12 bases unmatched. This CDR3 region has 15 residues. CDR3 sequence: CASSPNPTGFDGYTF. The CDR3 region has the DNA TGTGCCAGCAGCCCAAACCCGACAGGGTTCGATGGCTACACCTTC.

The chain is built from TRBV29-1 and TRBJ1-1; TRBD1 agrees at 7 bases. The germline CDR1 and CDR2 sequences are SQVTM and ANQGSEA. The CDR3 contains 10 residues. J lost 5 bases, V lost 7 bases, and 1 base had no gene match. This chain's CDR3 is CSAGGTEAFF. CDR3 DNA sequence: TGCAGCGCAGGGGGTACTGAAGCTTTCTTT.

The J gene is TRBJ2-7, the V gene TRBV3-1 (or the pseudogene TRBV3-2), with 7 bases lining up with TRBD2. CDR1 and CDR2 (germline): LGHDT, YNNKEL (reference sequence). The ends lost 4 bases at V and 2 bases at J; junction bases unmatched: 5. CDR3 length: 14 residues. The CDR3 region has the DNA TGTGCCAGCAGCCCTCGGGAGGCGCCCTACGAGCAGTACTTC. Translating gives CASSPREAPYEQYF.

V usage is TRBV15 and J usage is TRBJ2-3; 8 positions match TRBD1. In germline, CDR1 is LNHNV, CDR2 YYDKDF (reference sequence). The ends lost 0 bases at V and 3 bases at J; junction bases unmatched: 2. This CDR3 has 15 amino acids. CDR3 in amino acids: CATSRDRGRTDTQYF. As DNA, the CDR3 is TGTGCCACCAGCAGAGACAGGGGGCGAACAGATACGCAGTATTTT.

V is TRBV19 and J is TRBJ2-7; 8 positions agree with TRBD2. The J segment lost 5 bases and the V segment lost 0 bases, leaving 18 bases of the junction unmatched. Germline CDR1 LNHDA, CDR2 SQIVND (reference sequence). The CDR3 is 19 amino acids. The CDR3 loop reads CASSIDRWSGSGKVDEQYF. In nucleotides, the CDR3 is TGTGCCAGTAGTATAGATCGGTGGAGCGGGAGCGGGAAGGTTGACGAGCAGTACTTC.